Reported below is one T cell receptor (beta chain). Its antigen remains unidentified. The repertoire was sequenced with immunoSEQ multiplex PCR; TCRdb's copy has only in-frame clones and lacks some. The data contain about 120,000 clones, approximately 86% of them singletons. The data belong to a study of T cell responses to AZD1222 COVID-19 vaccine. Study-wide findings and caveats: Seropositive status at baseline applied to only a handful of AZD1222 recipients. Females made up more of the donors, who were largely white British, and clonal diversity may have come out too low.

V dropped 5 bases and J dropped 6; count of bases not matched to a gene: 6. The germline gives CDR1 LNHDA, CDR2 SQIVND (reference sequence). The CDR3 spans 13 residues. The receptor's source is an adult in good health. The chain employs TRBV19 and TRBJ2-5; 7 bases agree with TRBD1. Sequenced here: peripheral blood, sampled on day 0 of AZD1222 vaccination. Written as DNA, the CDR3 is TGTGCCAGTAGTGCCACAGGGGTTCAGACCCAGTACTTC. Amino acid sequence: CASSATGVQTQYF.